This TCR beta chain is from a study of radiation and T cells in renal cell carcinoma. Generated by immunoSEQ multiplex PCR, the TCRdb table keeps only in-frame clones and is missing some. The sample yields 95,000 to 150,000 clones, over 75% seen once. Germline V gene sequence: CDR1 SEHNR, CDR2 FQNEAQ (reference sequence). There are 17 residues in the CDR3. V gave up 5 bases and J gave up 0 bases; unmatched junction bases: 6. Time point given: blood 2 weeks post-SBRT. Regarding treatment: 15 Gy SBRT to primary tumor, nephrectomy 4 weeks later. The chain joins TRBV7-9 to TRBJ2-5, with TRBD2 matching over 13 bases. The source of this sequence is a man aged 50 or older with renal cell carcinoma. The material sequenced was blood, taken from a patient whose treatment included radiotherapy and nephrectomy. In nucleotides, the CDR3 is TGTGCCAGCAGCCGGGGACTAGCGGGATTGTACCAAGAGACCCAGTACTTC. Its translation: CASSRGLAGLYQETQYF.